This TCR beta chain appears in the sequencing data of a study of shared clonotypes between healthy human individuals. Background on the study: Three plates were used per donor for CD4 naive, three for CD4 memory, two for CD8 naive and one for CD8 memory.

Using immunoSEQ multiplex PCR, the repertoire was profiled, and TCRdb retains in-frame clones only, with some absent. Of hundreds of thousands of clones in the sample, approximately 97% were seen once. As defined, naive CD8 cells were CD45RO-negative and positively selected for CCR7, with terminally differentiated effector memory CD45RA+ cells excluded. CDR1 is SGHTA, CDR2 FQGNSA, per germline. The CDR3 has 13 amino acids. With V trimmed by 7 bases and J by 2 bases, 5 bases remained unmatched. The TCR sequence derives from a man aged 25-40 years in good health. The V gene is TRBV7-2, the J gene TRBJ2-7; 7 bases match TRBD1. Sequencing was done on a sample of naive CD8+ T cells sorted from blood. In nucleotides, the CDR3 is TGTGCCAGCACAGACAGGGAAACCTACGAGCAGTACTTC. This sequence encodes CASTDRETYEQYF.